This is a list of T cell receptor beta chains from one sample in a study of technical replicates of blood from several donors. Sequencing was performed with immunoSEQ multiplex PCR; in TCRdb, only in-frame clones are kept and a portion is missing. The sample contains about 49,000 clones, 90% to 95% of which appear only once. The sample comprised PBMCs. These TCRs come from a human donor in good health. Some clones in this sample may be carry-over from other donors' samples. The conserved cysteine and the conserved F or W are not part of the CDR3 here. A row's size may be missing; if present it is once, few, many or a size class.

ASSDSGGGTDTQY	NA	13	TRBJ2-3	TRBV6-4
ASREDRAPSPLH	NA	12	TRBJ1-6	TRBV27
ASSSPGQLYNEQF	NA	13	TRBJ2-1	TRBV5-4
ASSASVYSSYNEQF	NA	14	TRBJ2-1	TRBV6-1
ASSLRENTEAF	NA	11	TRBJ1-1	TRBV7-2
ASSIIEGNTGELF	few	13	TRBJ2-2	TRBV19
ATQGNGNTIY	NA	10	TRBJ1-3	TRBV10-3
SVAPRRTGNYEQY	NA	13	TRBJ2-7	TRBV29-1
ASRPRQINEKLF	NA	12	TRBJ1-4	TRBV2
ASSRAAGEGTDTQY	NA	14	TRBJ2-3	TRBV9
ASIPGDSYNEQF	once	12	TRBJ2-1	TRBV7-9
ASRGEGRGDTQY	NA	12	TRBJ2-3	TRBV6-6
ASSQGTGGISYGYT	once	14	TRBJ1-2	TRBV13
ASSLELASTEAF	NA	12	TRBJ1-1	TRBV7-2
SVIQNTEAF	NA	9	TRBJ1-1	TRBV29-1
AIREDSAGNTIY	NA	12	TRBJ1-3	TRBV10-3
ASSPTSGQETQY	NA	12	TRBJ2-5	TRBV18
ASAPGLAGLTVPGELF	NA	16	TRBJ2-2	TRBV5-8
ASSESTGGLAQH	NA	12	TRBJ1-5	TRBV25-1
RVQGAEGTEAF	NA	11	TRBJ1-1	TRBV29-1
ASRAQGYNEQF	NA	11	TRBJ2-1	TRBV7-9
ASSSLGRTEAF	NA	11	TRBJ1-1	TRBV7-9
ASRDRAPGQY	NA	10	TRBJ2-7	TRBV6-5
ASSSLEALISGYT	NA	13	TRBJ1-2	TRBV5-4
AITRASGSNEQF	NA	12	TRBJ2-1	TRBV10-3
ASSKGPENTEAF	NA	12	TRBJ1-1	TRBV21-1
ASSIDVEGGSLNTQY	NA	15	TRBJ2-3	TRBV19
ASSLGQGNQPQH	NA	12	TRBJ1-5	TRBV13
ASSLLGLAGGRPEETQY	NA	17	TRBJ2-5	TRBV7-9
ASSLAGRGPETQY	once	13	TRBJ2-5	TRBV5-1
ASSQDLRQAFEAF	NA	13	TRBJ1-1	TRBV4-3
ASSWGETSGRYEQY	NA	14	TRBJ2-7	TRBV5-4
ASSYDSGLAGVLREQY	NA	16	TRBJ2-7	TRBV5-8
ASGSGGTQPQH	NA	11	TRBJ1-5	TRBV19
ASSQDGTSGGHSTDTQY	NA	17	TRBJ2-3	TRBV7-8
ASSNLAGEETQY	NA	12	TRBJ2-5	TRBV5-1
ASTVAPWGNQPQH	once	13	TRBJ1-5	TRBV28
ASSGTSGTNTGELF	once	14	TRBJ2-2	TRBV5-1
ASSVDRGLGNNEQF	NA	14	TRBJ2-1	TRBV9
AWGQGRDYGYT	NA	11	TRBJ1-2	TRBV30
ASSRTRDRVSDTGELF	NA	16	TRBJ2-2	TRBV7-9
ASSLPFAGVNTGELF	NA	15	TRBJ2-2	TRBV5-1
ASRTGRSDTQY	few	11	TRBJ2-3	TRBV6-5